The rows below give T cell receptor beta chains drawn from one sample of a study of T cell responses to AZD1222 COVID-19 vaccine. Libraries were prepared by immunoSEQ multiplex PCR; TCRdb keeps only in-frame clonotypes and omits some of them. Of some 150,000 clones listed, approximately 86% were seen once; the top ten hold 5.5% to 8%. The material sequenced was peripheral blood, taken after recovery from COVID-19. These receptors all come from an adult who had recovered from COVID-19. Each CDR3 is given with its conserved first and last residue. The D gene is left open where the match is weak. Size tells how often a clone was seen (once, few, many) or the class of an expanded clone, and some rows leave it out.

size: -; V: TRBV27; J: TRBJ2-7; D: -; DNA: TGTGCCAAGGCGTACTCCTACGAGCAGTACTTC; CDR3: CAKAYSYEQYF
size: -; V: TRBV2; J: TRBJ2-5; D: TRBD1; DNA: TGTGCCAGCAGTGTACGGGACAGAGAGACCCAGTACTTC; CDR3: CASSVRDRETQYF
size: -; V: TRBV2; J: TRBJ1-4; D: TRBD1; DNA: TGTGCCAGCAGTGGATCGGTATGGGCAGGGGGCGAAAAACTGTTTTTT; CDR3: CASSGSVWAGGEKLFF
size: -; V: TRBV29-1; J: TRBJ2-7; D: TRBD1; DNA: TGCAGCGTCGGACAGGTCGCCTACGAGCAGTACTTC; CDR3: CSVGQVAYEQYF
size: few; V: TRBV28; J: TRBJ1-3; D: -; DNA: TGTGCCAGCAGACTCTTCAGCAGCACCATCTCTGGAAACACCATATATTTT; CDR3: CASRLFSSTISGNTIYF
size: -; V: TRBV7-9; J: TRBJ2-7; D: -; DNA: TGTGCCAGCATCCCAACCTTATACGAGCAGTACTTC; CDR3: CASIPTLYEQYF
size: -; V: TRBV2; J: TRBJ2-1; D: -; DNA: TGTGCCAGCAGTGAAGAGCTCGTAGCGGCGAATGAGCAGTTCTTC; CDR3: CASSEELVAANEQFF
size: -; V: TRBV6-2/TRBV6-3; J: TRBJ2-3; D: TRBD2; DNA: TGTGCCAGCAGTCGGACTAGCAGAGGAGATACGCAGTATTTT; CDR3: CASSRTSRGDTQYF
size: -; V: TRBV3-1/TRBV3-2; J: TRBJ2-7; D: TRBD2; DNA: TGTGCCAGCAGCCAACTAAGGACTAGCGGAGCCTACGAGCAGTACTTC; CDR3: CASSQLRTSGAYEQYF
size: -; V: TRBV6-5; J: TRBJ1-1; D: -; DNA: TGTGCCAGCAGTTTTAGACAGGAGCCAGCTTTCTTT; CDR3: CASSFRQEPAFF
size: -; V: TRBV7-3; J: TRBJ1-4; D: -; DNA: TGTGCCAGCAGCTTAATTCCTAATGAAAAACTGTTTTTT; CDR3: CASSLIPNEKLFF
size: -; V: TRBV10-3; J: TRBJ1-1; D: -; DNA: TGTGCCATCAGTGAAGTAAGCAGGGAGGTCGAGACTTTCTTT; CDR3: CAISEVSREVETFF
size: few; V: TRBV24-1; J: TRBJ1-2; D: -; DNA: TGTGCCACCAGTGATTATCAGGGCGCCCAAACCTTC; CDR3: CATSDYQGAQTF
size: once; V: TRBV5-4; J: TRBJ2-2; D: TRBD2; DNA: TGTGCCAGCAGCTTGGCCGGACTAGCGAACACCGGGGAGCTGTTTTTT; CDR3: CASSLAGLANTGELFF
size: -; V: TRBV12-3/TRBV12-4; J: TRBJ2-5; D: -; DNA: TGTGCCAGCATGAAGTCCAGTGGGGGGACCCAGTACTTC; CDR3: CASMKSSGGTQYF
size: -; V: TRBV28; J: TRBJ1-5; D: -; DNA: TGTGCCAGCAGTAAAAATCAGCCCCAGCATTTT; CDR3: CASSKNQPQHF
size: -; V: TRBV7-2; J: TRBJ1-4; D: TRBD1; DNA: TGTGCCAGCAGCCGTGGACAGGGGATGCAACCTCGGGCAAGACTGTTTTTT; CDR3: CASSRGQGMQPRARLFF
size: -; V: TRBV7-9; J: TRBJ2-7; D: -; DNA: TGTGCCAGCAGATCGGGCAGGGAAGAGCAGTACTTC; CDR3: CASRSGREEQYF
size: -; V: TRBV20-1; J: TRBJ2-3; D: -; DNA: TGCAGTGCAGGGACGCCAGATACGCAGTATTTT; CDR3: CSAGTPDTQYF
size: -; V: TRBV29-1; J: TRBJ1-1; D: TRBD1; DNA: TGCAGCGGCCGGGACAGGGTGGGGACTGAAGCTTTCTTT; CDR3: CSGRDRVGTEAFF
size: -; V: TRBV3-1/TRBV3-2; J: TRBJ1-1; D: -; DNA: TGTGCCAGCATGGCTATGAACACTGAAGCTTTCTTT; CDR3: CASMAMNTEAFF
size: -; V: TRBV5-4; J: TRBJ2-3; D: TRBD1; DNA: TGTGCCAGCAGCTTGCCGAGACAGGGGTTGCCAGATACGCAGTATTTT; CDR3: CASSLPRQGLPDTQYF
size: -; V: TRBV28; J: TRBJ2-5; D: -; DNA: TGTGCCAGCAGTTTTGGCAAACTAGATCCACAAGAGACCCAGTACTTC; CDR3: CASSFGKLDPQETQYF
size: -; V: TRBV21-1; J: TRBJ2-1; D: -; DNA: TGTGCCAAGGGTCCCGGGACAGAGAACAATGAGCAGTTCTTC; CDR3: CAKGPGTENNEQFF
size: -; V: TRBV20-1; J: TRBJ1-2; D: -; DNA: TGCAGTGCTAGAGACAACTATGGCTACACCTTC; CDR3: CSARDNYGYTF
size: -; V: TRBV7-9; J: TRBJ2-7; D: TRBD1; DNA: TGTGCTATACAGGACAGGGGCTACGAGCAGTACTTC; CDR3: CAIQDRGYEQYF
size: -; V: TRBV27; J: TRBJ2-2; D: -; DNA: TGTGCCAGCAGTTTAGTAGGACGGGTGAACACCGGGGAGCTGTTTTTT; CDR3: CASSLVGRVNTGELFF